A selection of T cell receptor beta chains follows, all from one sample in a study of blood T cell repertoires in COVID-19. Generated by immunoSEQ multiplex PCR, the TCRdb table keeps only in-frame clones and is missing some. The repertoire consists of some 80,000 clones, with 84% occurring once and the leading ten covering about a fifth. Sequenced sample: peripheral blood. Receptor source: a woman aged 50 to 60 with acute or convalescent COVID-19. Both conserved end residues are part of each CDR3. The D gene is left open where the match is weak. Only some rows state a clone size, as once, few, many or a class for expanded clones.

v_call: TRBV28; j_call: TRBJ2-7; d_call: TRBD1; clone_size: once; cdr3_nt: TGTGCCAGCAGTTTCCAAGACAGGGCCGGCTCCTACGAGCAGTACTTC; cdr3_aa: CASSFQDRAGSYEQYF
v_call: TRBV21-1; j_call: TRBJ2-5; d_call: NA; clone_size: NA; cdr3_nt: TGTGCCAGCAGCAATCCCGGGACTAGCGGTGAAGAGACCCAGTACTTC; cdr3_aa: CASSNPGTSGEETQYF
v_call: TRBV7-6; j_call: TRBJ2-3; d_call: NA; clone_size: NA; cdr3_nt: TGTGCCAGCAGCGCCTTGGCTAGCGCCCCTGGTACGCAGTATTTT; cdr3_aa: CASSALASAPGTQYF
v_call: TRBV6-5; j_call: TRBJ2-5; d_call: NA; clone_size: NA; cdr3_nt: TGTGCCAGCACCTTTCGGACATCACAAGAGACCCAGTACTTC; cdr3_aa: CASTFRTSQETQYF
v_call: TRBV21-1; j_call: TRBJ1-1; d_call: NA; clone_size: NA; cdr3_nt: TGTGCCAGATCGATACCGTCAGGGGGCGCAGAGACTGAAGCTTTCTTT; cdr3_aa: CARSIPSGGAETEAFF
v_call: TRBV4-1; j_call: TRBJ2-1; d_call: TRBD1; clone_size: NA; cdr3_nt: TGCGCCAGCAGCCAACAGGGGGTTAGGGATGAGCAGTTCTTC; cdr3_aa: CASSQQGVRDEQFF
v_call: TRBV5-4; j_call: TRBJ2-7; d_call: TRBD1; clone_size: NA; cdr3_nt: TGTGCCAGCACCGGGGACAGGGGGGACGAGCAGTACTTC; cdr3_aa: CASTGDRGDEQYF
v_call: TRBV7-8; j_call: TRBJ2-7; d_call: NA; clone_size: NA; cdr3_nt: TGTGCCAGCAGATTTGAGGTAACCTACGAGCAGTACTTC; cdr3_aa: CASRFEVTYEQYF
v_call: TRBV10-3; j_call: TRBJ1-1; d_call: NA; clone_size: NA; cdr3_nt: TGTGCCATCAGTCGGGCGGGGAACACTGAAGCTTTCTTT; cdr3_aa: CAISRAGNTEAFF
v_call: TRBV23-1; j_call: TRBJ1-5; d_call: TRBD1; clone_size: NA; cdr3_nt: TGCGCCAGCAGTCACTGGACAGGGGGCCGTATTCAGCCCCAGCATTTT; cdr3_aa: CASSHWTGGRIQPQHF
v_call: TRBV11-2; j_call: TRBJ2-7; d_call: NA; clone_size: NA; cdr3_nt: TGTGCCAGCAGCTTAGATCACCCAGGTTCCTACGAGCAGTACTTC; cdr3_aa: CASSLDHPGSYEQYF
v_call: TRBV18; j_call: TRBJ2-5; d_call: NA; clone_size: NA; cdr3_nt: TGTGCCAGCTCACCAGGCCTAGGAGAAGAGACCCAGTACTTC; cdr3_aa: CASSPGLGEETQYF
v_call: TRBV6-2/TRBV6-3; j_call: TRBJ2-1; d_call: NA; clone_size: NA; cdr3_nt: TGTGCCAGCAGCTATGCGGGTAGGGATGAGCAGTTCTTC; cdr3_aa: CASSYAGRDEQFF
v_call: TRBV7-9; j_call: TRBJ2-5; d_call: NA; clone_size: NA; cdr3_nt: TGTGCCAGCAGCTTAAGTCCCAGGGGCGAGACCCAGTACTTC; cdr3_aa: CASSLSPRGETQYF
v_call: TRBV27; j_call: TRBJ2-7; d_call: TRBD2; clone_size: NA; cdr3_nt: TGTGCCAGCAGCCCGCTAGCGGGAGTCTACGAGCAGTACTTC; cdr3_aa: CASSPLAGVYEQYF
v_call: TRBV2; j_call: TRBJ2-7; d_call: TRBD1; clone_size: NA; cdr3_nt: TGTGCCACCCAGCCGAGACAGGGGTCCTACGAGCAGTACTTC; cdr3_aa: CATQPRQGSYEQYF
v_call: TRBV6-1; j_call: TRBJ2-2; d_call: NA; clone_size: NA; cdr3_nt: TGTGCCAGCAGTTCGTCTAACACCGGGGAGCTGTTTTTT; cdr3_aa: CASSSSNTGELFF
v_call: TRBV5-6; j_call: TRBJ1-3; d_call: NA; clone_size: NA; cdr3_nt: TGTGCCAGCAGCTCACAGGGCCCTGGAAACACCATATATTTT; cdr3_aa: CASSSQGPGNTIYF
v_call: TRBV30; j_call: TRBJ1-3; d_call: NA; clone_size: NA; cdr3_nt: TGTGCCTGGAGGATCCGAGCTCGAAACACCATATATTTT; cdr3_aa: CAWRIRARNTIYF
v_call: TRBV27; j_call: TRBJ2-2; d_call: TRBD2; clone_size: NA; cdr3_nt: TGTGCCAGCAGTGGGCTAGCGGGGGCTCCGTCCACCGGGGAGCTGTTTTTT; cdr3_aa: CASSGLAGAPSTGELFF
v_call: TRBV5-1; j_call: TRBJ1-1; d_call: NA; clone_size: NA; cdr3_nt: TGCGCCAGCAGCAAAAATTCCTTCCTTTCTAGTAACACTGAAGCTTTCTTT; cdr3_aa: CASSKNSFLSSNTEAFF
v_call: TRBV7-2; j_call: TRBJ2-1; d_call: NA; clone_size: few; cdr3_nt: TGTGCCAGCAGTGAGGGCCCGGGAAATGAGCAGTTCTTC; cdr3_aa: CASSEGPGNEQFF
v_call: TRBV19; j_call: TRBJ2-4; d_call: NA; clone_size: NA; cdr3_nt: TGTGCCAGTATGCCGAAGGGGGTCGGTGGAGAAAACATTCAGTACTTC; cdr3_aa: CASMPKGVGGENIQYF
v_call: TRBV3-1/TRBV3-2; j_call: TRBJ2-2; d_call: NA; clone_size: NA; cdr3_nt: TGTGCCAGCAGCCGCGGGGCGGCCGGGGAGCTGTTTTTT; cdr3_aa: CASSRGAAGELFF
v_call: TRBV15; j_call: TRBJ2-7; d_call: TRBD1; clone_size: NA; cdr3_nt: TGTGCCACCAGCAGATCTCCGGGACAGGGAGGCTACGAGCAGTACTTC; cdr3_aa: CATSRSPGQGGYEQYF
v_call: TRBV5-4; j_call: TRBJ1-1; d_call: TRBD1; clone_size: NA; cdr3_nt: TGTGCCAGCAGCCTACGACAGGGTTTGAACACTGAAGCTTTCTTT; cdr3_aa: CASSLRQGLNTEAFF
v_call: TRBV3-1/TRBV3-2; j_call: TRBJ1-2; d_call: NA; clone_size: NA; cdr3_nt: TGTGCCAGCAGCCTTGGACAGTTCTATGGCTACACCTTC; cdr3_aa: CASSLGQFYGYTF
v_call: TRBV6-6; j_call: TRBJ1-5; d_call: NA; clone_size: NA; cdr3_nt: TGTGCCAGCAAAAGGGACGGGGGTAGCAATCAGCCCCAGCATTTT; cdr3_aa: CASKRDGGSNQPQHF
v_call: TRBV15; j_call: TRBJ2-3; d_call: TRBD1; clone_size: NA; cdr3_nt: TGTGCCACCAGCAGAGATGCAGCCGTTAAGGGACAGGGGAGTACAGATACGCAGTATTTT; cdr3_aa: CATSRDAAVKGQGSTDTQYF
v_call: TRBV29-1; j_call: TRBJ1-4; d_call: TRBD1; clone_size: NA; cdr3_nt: TGCAGCGTCCGGGACAGGGCAGAAAAACTGTTTTTT; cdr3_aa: CSVRDRAEKLFF
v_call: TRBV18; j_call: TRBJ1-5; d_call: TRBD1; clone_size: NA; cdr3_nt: TGTGCCAGCTCACCACCGCGGACAGGTGATAGCAATCAGCCCCAGCATTTT; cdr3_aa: CASSPPRTGDSNQPQHF
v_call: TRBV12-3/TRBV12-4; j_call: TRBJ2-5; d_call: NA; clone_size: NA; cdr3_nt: TGTGCCAGCAGTTCCAGCGGTGGGAAGACCCAGTACTTC; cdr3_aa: CASSSSGGKTQYF
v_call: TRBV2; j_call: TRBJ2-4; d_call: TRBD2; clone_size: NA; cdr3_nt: TGTGCCAGCAGTCACCAAGCGGGGGGAGGGGTAAACATTCAGTACTTC; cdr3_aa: CASSHQAGGGVNIQYF
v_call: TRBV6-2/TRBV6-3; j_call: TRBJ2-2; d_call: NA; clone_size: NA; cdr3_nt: TGTGCCAGCAGTTACCTAAGCGATGCCGGGGAGCTGTTTTTT; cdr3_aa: CASSYLSDAGELFF
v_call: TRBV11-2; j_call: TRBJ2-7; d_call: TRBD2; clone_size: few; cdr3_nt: TGTGCCAGCAGCTCCCGACTAGCGGGGGGGTACTACGAGCAGTACTTC; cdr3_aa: CASSSRLAGGYYEQYF
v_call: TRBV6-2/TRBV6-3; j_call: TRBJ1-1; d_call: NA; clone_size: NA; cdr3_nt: TGTGCCAGCAGTCGCACGAGGGGGACTGAAGCTTTCTTT; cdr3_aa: CASSRTRGTEAFF
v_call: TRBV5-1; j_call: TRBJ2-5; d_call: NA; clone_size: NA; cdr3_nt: TGCGCCAGCAGCCTCTTGTACCAAGAGACCCAGTACTTC; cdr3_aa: CASSLLYQETQYF
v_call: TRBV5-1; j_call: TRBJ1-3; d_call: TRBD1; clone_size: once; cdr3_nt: TGCGCCAGCAGCTTGAGTGGGACAGTCTCTGGAAACACCATATATTTT; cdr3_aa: CASSLSGTVSGNTIYF
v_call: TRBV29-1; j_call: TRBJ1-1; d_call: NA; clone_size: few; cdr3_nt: TGCAGCGCAGACAGCTACATGAACACTGAAGCTTTCTTT; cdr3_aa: CSADSYMNTEAFF
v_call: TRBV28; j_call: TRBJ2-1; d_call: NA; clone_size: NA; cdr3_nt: TGTGCCAGCAGTCCCCGAAGAGCCGTTTACAATGAGCAGTTCTTC; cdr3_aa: CASSPRRAVYNEQFF
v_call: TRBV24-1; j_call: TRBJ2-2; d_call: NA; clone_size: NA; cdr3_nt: TGTGCCACCAGGGCAGGGCAGAACACCGGGGAGCTGTTTTTT; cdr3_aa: CATRAGQNTGELFF
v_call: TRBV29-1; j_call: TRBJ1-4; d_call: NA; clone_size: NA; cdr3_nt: TGCAGCACCCAGGCCTCCCCCGGAGAAAAACTGTTTTTT; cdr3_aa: CSTQASPGEKLFF
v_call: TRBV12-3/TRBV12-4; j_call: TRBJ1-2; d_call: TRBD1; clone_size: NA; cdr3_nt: TGTGCCAGCAGTTTCACAGGGGTTGGCTACACCTTC; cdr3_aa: CASSFTGVGYTF
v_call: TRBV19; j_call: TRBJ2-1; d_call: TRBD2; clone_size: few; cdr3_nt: TGTGCCAGTAGTAAACGTGGGGGGACTAGAGCCATGAGCTCCTACAATGAGCAGTTCTTC; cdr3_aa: CASSKRGGTRAMSSYNEQFF
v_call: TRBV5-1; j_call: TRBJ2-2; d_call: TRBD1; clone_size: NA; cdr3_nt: TGCGCCAGCAGCCCAGGGACAGGGGGGGTCACCGGGGAGCTGTTTTTT; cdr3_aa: CASSPGTGGVTGELFF
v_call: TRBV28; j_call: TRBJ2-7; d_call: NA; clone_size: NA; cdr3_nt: TGTGCCAGCAGTTTGCGCCCCTACGAGCAGTACTTC; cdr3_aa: CASSLRPYEQYF
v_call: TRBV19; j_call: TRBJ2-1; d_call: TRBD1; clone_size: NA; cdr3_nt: TGTGCCAGTGAAACAGGGGGCACCTACAATGAGCAGTTCTTC; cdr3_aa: CASETGGTYNEQFF
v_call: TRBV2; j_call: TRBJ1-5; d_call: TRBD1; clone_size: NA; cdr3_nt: TGTGCCAGCACCGTCGGACAGGGAATAGTAGGACAGCCCCAGCATTTT; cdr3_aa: CASTVGQGIVGQPQHF
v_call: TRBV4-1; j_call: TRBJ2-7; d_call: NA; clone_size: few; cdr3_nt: TGCGCCAGCAGCCGGGACACCTCCTACGAGCAGTACTTC; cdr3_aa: CASSRDTSYEQYF
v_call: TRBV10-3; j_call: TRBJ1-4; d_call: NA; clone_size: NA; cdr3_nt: TGTGCCATCAGTGGGACAACGAATGAAAAACTGTTTTTT; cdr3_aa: CAISGTTNEKLFF
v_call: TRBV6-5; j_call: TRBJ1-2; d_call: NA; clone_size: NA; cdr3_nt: TGTGCCAGCAGTACCGTCGGGGGGAACTATGGCTACACCTTC; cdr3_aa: CASSTVGGNYGYTF
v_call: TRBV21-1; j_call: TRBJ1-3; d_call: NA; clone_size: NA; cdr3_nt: TGTGCCAGCAGCAGAAAATGGGGGACAGTCAGCTCTGGAAACACCATATATTTT; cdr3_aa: CASSRKWGTVSSGNTIYF
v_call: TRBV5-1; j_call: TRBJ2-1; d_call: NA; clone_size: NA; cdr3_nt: TGCGCCAGCCGCTGGGCACGAGACAATGAGCAGTTCTTC; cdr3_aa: CASRWARDNEQFF
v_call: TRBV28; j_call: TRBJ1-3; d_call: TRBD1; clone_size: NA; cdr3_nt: TGTGCCAGCAGCGACCCCGGACAGGGGAACACCATATATTTT; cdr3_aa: CASSDPGQGNTIYF